The next 5 T cell receptor beta chains were all read from a single sample in a study of CD8 T cells in ankylosing spondylitis. One entry per CDR3 protein results from TCRdb running MiXCR on the 5' RACE reads. The sample has a few hundred thousand distinct CDR3 sequences, 11% seen once. Sample: blood, either unsorted or a sorted T cell fraction (not recorded which). Receptor source: a female donor with ankylosing spondylitis or in good health (not recorded which).

In its sample, this clonotype was seen many times. This sequence joins TRBV20-1 and TRBJ2-7, with D unresolved. The length of the CDR3 is 13 residues. CDR1 is DFQATT, CDR2 SNEGSKA, per germline (reference sequence). The V gene lost 4 bases and the J gene lost 6 bases, with 16 bases spanning the gap. The CDR3 loop reads CSAKLGGLGEQYF. CDR3 nucleotides: TGCAGTGCTAAATTGGGCGGTCTAGGCGAGCAGTACTTC.

This clonotype was seen ten or more times. The chain carries TRBV2 and TRBJ2-2, with TRBD1 identical over 10 bases. Trimming removed 7 bases from V and 4 bases from J; junction bases left unmatched: 3. CDR3 length: 14 residues. The germline V gene has CDR1 SNHLY and CDR2 FYNNEI. The CDR3 region has the DNA TGTGCCAGCACCGGGACAGGGGCCACCGGGGAGCTGTTTTTT. Translated, it gives CASTGTGATGELFF.

In this sample, this clonotype turned up many times. The chain recombines TRBV27 with TRBJ2-7; 10 nucleotides match TRBD2. This CDR3 comprises 14 residues. Germline loops: CDR1 MNHEY, CDR2 SMNVEV (reference sequence). J was trimmed by 9 bases and V by 4 bases; bases with no gene match: 9. The CDR3 sequence is CASSSLSGGIGQYF. CDR3 DNA: TGTGCCAGCAGTTCCCTTAGCGGGGGGATCGGGCAGTACTTC.

This clonotype came up many times. The chain uses TRBV3-1 and TRBJ2-7; 12 bases are shared with TRBD2. CDR3 length: 17 residues. Germline V gene lookup returns CDR1 LGHDT and CDR2 YNNKEL (reference sequence). The trim removed 4 bases at V and 0 bases at J, leaving 7 bases unmatched. The CDR3 nucleotides are TGTGCCAGCAGCCGAACTAGCGGGGGGTTACTCTCCTACGAGCAGTACTTC. Translated, it gives CASSRTSGGLLSYEQYF.

This clonotype appeared many times. The rearrangement links TRBV27 to TRBJ2-7, with D perhaps given as TRBD1 or TRBD2 (5 bases each). V shed 1 base and J shed 1 base, with 14 bases lying between them. The CDR3 consists of 16 residues. From germline, CDR1 is MNHEY and CDR2 SMNVEV (reference sequence). The DNA of the CDR3 is TGTGCCAGCAGTTTATGGGACGGCTCACAATCCTACGAGCAGTACTTC. It yields the protein CASSLWDGSQSYEQYF.